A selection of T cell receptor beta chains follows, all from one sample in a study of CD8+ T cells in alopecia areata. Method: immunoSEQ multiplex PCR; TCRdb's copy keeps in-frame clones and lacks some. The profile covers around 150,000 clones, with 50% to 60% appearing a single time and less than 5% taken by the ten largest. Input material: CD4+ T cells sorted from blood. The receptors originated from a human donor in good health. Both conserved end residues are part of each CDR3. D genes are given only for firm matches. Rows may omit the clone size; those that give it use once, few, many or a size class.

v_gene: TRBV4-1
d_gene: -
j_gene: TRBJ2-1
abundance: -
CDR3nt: TGCGCCAGCAGCCAAGTAGCGGAGGAGCAGTTCTTC
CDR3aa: CASSQVAEEQFF

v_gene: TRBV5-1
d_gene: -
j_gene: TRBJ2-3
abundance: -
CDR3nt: TGCGCCAGCAGCTTGGACGGGACAAGCACAGATACGCAGTATTTT
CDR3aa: CASSLDGTSTDTQYF

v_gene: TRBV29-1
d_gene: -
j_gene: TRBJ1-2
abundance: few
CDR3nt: TGCAGCGTTGGCACAGGGATGAACTATGGCTACACCTTC
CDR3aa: CSVGTGMNYGYTF

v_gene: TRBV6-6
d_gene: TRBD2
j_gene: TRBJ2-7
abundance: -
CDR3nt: TGTGCCAGCAGTAAGGGGACTAGCGGCTCCTACGAGCAGTACTTC
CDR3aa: CASSKGTSGSYEQYF

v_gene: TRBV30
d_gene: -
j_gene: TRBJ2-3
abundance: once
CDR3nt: TGTGCCTGGAGCACCGGTTCCGATACGCAGTATTTT
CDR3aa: CAWSTGSDTQYF

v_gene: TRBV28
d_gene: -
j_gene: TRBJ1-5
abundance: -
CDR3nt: TGTGCCAGCAGGCAGTCGCCCCAGCCCCAGCATTTT
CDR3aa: CASRQSPQPQHF

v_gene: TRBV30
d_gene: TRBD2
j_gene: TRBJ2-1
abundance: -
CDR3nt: TGTGCCTGGGGCCGACTAGCGGGAGGGCCTTACAATGAGCAGTTCTTC
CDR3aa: CAWGRLAGGPYNEQFF

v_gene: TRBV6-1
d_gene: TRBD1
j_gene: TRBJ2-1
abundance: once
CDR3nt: TGTGCCAGCAGTGCCACAGGGGGCGCCTATCAGTTCTTC
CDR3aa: CASSATGGAYQFF

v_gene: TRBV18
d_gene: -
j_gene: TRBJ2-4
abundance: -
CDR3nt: TGTGCCAGCGGACTAGGGGGAAACATTCAGTACTTC
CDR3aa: CASGLGGNIQYF

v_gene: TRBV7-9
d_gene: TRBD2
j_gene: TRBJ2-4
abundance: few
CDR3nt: TGTGCCAGCAGCCCGACTAGCGGTTGGGACATTCAGTACTTC
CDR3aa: CASSPTSGWDIQYF

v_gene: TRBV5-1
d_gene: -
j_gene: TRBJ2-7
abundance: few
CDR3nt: TGCGCCAGCAGCCCAGAGGGTCGGGATTACGAGCAGTACTTC
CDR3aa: CASSPEGRDYEQYF

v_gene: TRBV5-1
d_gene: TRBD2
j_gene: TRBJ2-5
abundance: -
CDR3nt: TGCGCCAGCAGCCGGAGGGGGACCGGACTAGCGGTACAAGAGACCCAGTACTTC
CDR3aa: CASSRRGTGLAVQETQYF

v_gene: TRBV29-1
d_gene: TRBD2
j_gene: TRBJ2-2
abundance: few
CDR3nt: TGCAGCGTTAGGGGGACTAGCGGGAGTACCGGGGAGCTGTTTTTT
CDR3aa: CSVRGTSGSTGELFF

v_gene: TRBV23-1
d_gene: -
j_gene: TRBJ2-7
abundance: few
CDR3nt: TGCGCCAGCAGTCGCTGGGGACGGCTGGGTTCCCACGAGCAGTACTTC
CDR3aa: CASSRWGRLGSHEQYF

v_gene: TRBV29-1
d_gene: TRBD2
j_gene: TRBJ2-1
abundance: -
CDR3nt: TGCAGCGTGCGGACTAGCGGGAAGTTCTACAATGAGCAGTTCTTC
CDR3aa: CSVRTSGKFYNEQFF

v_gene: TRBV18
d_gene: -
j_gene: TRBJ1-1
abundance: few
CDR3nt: TGTGCCAGCTCACCATCAGGGCCAAACACTGAAGCTTTCTTT
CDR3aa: CASSPSGPNTEAFF

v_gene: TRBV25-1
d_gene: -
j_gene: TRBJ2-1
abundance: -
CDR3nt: TGTGCCAGCAGTGAAATAGCGGCGCAGTTCTTC
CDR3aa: CASSEIAAQFF

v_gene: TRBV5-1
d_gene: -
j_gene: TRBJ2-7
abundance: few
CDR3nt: TGCGCCAGCAGCTTGTTGGAGGGCCGCTACGAGCAGTACTTC
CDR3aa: CASSLLEGRYEQYF

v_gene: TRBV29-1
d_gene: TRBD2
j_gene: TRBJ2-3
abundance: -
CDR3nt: TGCAGCGTCGCCTACCGACTAGCGGATAAGGGAGATACGCAGTATTTT
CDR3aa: CSVAYRLADKGDTQYF

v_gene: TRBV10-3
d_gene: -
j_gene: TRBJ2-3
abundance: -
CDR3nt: TGTGCCATCAGTGAGTCGTTTGTTGTGGGAGGTACGCAGTATTTT
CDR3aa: CAISESFVVGGTQYF

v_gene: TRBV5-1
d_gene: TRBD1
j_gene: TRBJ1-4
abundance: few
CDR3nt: TGCGCCAGCAGTTTCGGGAACAGGGGAGCTAATGAAAAACTGTTTTTT
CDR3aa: CASSFGNRGANEKLFF

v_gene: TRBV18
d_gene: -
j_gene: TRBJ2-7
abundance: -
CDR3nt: TGTGCCAGCTCACCAGGAGGGGACTTCTACGAGCAGTACTTC
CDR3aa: CASSPGGDFYEQYF

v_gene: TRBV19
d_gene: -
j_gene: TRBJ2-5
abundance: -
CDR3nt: TGTGCCAGTATATTTTTCGCCTTGACGCAAGAGACCCAGTACTTC
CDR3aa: CASIFFALTQETQYF

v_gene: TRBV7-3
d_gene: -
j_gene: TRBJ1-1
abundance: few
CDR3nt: TGTGCCAGTAGTACAGCTAGGAACACTGAAGCTTTCTTT
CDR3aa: CASSTARNTEAFF

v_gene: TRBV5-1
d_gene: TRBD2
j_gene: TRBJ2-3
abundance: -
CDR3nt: TGCGCCAGCAGCTCTCTGACTAGCGGGACGGATACGCAGTATTTT
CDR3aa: CASSSLTSGTDTQYF

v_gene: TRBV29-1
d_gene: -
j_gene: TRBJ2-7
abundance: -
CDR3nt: TGCAGCGTTGAAACGGACACTGAAGGCGAGCAGTACTTC
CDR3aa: CSVETDTEGEQYF

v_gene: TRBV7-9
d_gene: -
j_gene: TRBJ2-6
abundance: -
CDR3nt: TGTGCCAGCAGCTTAGCTTCGACTGGGGCCAACGTCCTGACTTTC
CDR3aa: CASSLASTGANVLTF

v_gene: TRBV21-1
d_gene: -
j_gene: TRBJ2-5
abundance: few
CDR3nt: TGTGCCAGCAGCGGCCGGGACAGCCAAGAGACCCAGTACTTC
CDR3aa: CASSGRDSQETQYF

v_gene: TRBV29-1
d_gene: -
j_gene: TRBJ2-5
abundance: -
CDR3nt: TGCAGCGTTGAAAGGTTGGAGACCCAGTACTTC
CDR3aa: CSVERLETQYF

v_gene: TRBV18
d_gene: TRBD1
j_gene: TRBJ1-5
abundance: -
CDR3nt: TGTGCCAGCTCACCACGAATCGTCAGGGGGGATCAGCCCCAGCATTTT
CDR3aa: CASSPRIVRGDQPQHF

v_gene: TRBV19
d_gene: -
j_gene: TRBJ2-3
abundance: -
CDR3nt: TGTGCCTGCCGGGGGACAGGCACAGATACGCAGTATTTT
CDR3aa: CACRGTGTDTQYF

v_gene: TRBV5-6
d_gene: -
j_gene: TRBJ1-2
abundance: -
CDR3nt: TGTGCCAGCAGCTTAAACGGAAAAGTGACCGACGGCTACACCTTC
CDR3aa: CASSLNGKVTDGYTF

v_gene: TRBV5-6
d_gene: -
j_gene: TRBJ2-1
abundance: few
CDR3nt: TGTGCCAGTTTGACAGTAAGCTCCTACAATGAGCAGTTCTTC
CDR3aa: CASLTVSSYNEQFF

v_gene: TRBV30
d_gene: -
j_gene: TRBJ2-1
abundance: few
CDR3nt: TGTGCCTGGATGGGGGCCATCCCCTACAATGAGCAGTTCTTC
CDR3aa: CAWMGAIPYNEQFF

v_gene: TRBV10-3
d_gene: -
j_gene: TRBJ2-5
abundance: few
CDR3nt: TGTGCCATCAGTCGTCATGGGGGGCGTGAGACCCAGTACTTC
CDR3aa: CAISRHGGRETQYF

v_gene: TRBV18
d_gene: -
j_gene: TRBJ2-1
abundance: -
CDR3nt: TGTGCCAGCTCACCACGCACCCTTGGTGAGCAGTTCTTC
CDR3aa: CASSPRTLGEQFF

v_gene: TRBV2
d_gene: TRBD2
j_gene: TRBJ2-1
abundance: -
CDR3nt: TGTGCCAGCAGTGATGGTAGCGGGGGGTACAATGAGCAGTTCTTC
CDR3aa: CASSDGSGGYNEQFF